This T cell receptor (beta chain) was identified during a study of OX40 agonist ivuxolimab in advanced cancers. The overall study: Patient treatment consisted of intravenous ivuxolimab administration every 2 weeks at 0.01 to 10 mg/kg. Overall study findings and caveats: With doses of 0.1 to 3.0 mg/kg, CD4+ and CD8+ blood T cells had undergone clonal expansion by week 6.

This clone was detected ten times or more. What it binds is not known. Germline assignment: CDR1 MDHEN and CDR2 SYDVKM. Trimming shortened V by 5 bases and J by 4 bases, and 9 bases separated the two germline ends. This CDR3 contains 12 residues. Clones were sequenced by immunoSEQ multiplex PCR, and TCRdb holds only the in-frame ones, with some missing. Here the sample spans 100,000 or so clones, roughly 84% being singletons. This specimen was CD4+ or CD8+ T cells sorted from blood, taken in a trial of the OX40 agonist ivuxolimab. This clonotype was sampled from an adult with an advanced solid tumor such as melanoma, head and neck, liver or kidney cancer. The chain combines TRBV28 with TRBJ2-7; no definite D call. The DNA for the CDR3 is TGTGCCAGCAGTGCCACAGTGTACGAGCAGTACTTC. This encodes CASSATVYEQYF.